Each of the 20 T cell receptor beta chains below was sequenced from the same sample in a study of T cells after yellow fever vaccination (dated by TCRdb to the late 2010s). Library preparation used 5' RACE. The listed sequencing device is Illumina NovaSeq 6000. The raw public reads went through TCRdb reprocessing: fastp at Q25, MiXCR clone calling, in-frame beta chains kept. Rows with a matching CDR3 protein are joined into one entry that keeps the most common DNA and genes. The sample table holds 250,000 to 400,000 distinct CDR3 sequences, of which approximately 4% were seen once. The ten top clones hold approximately 23% of the sample. What this sample's treatment or condition label stands for: live attenuated yellow fever vaccine strain. This material consisted of PBMCs, taken 5 days after the yellow fever booster vaccination. Source of these receptors: a young man who received the YFV17D yellow fever vaccine.

This clonotype occurred a few times. V usage is TRBV9 and J usage is TRBJ1-1; weak D call: TRBD1 (6 bases). Trimming took off 0 bases at V and 5 bases at J, with 11 bases between the two ends. Germline V gene lookup returns CDR1 SGDLS and CDR2 YYNGEE. CDR3 length: 14 amino acids. The CDR3 coding sequence is TGTGCCAGCAGCGTAGTGGAGGGGGGAACTGAAGCTTTCTTT. It translates to CASSVVEGGTEAFF.

This clonotype showed up many times. The chain joins TRBV7-2 to TRBJ1-6, with 7 bases aligning to TRBD1. Trimming cost V 5 bases and J 7 bases; bases outside gene matches: 8. CDR1 and CDR2 from the germline V gene are SGHTA and FQGNSA. This CDR3 has 15 residues. The CDR3 loop reads CASSVLTGLNSPLHF. The CDR3 DNA reads as TGTGCCAGCAGCGTCTTGACAGGGCTCAATTCACCCCTCCACTTT.

This clonotype was seen a few times. DNA of the CDR3: TGTGCCAGCAGGGATCAGGTCCTCTCCTACGAGCAGTACTTC. Translated, it gives CASRDQVLSYEQYF. V usage is TRBV12-3 or TRBV12-4 and J usage is TRBJ2-7; D is undetermined. This CDR3 region has 14 residues. The V gene lost 6 bases and the J gene lost 0 bases, with 12 bases spanning the gap.

The J gene is TRBJ2-7, the V gene TRBV6-6; D is unresolved. With 6 bases removed from V and 6 bases from J, the gap between germline ends came to 12 bases. Germline lookup yields CDR1 MNHNY and CDR2 SVGAGI (reference sequence). This CDR3 is 12 amino acids long. The CDR3: CASRNADSEQYF. CDR3 nucleotides: TGTGCCAGCAGGAACGCCGACTCCGAGCAGTACTTC.

The sample holds a few counts of this clonotype. V is TRBV2 and J is TRBJ2-3, with 9 bases fitting TRBD2. Germline V gene sequence: CDR1 SNHLY, CDR2 FYNNEI. J gave up 9 bases and V 4 bases, and 8 bases lay outside the gene matches. CDR3 size: 14 residues. CDR3 DNA: TGTGCCAGCAGTGTGGCTAGCGGGGTGGGAACGCAGTATTTT. The encoded protein is CASSVASGVGTQYF.

V is TRBV12-3 or TRBV12-4 and J is TRBJ2-7; D gene ambiguous. V was cut by 2 bases and J by 5 bases, with 13 bases left in between. This CDR3 region has 14 residues. CDR3 bases: TGTGCCAGCAGTTTATGGTTGACGGTCGACGAGCAGTACTTC. Residues: CASSLWLTVDEQYF.

This clonotype was seen ten or more times. V gene TRBV10-2 combines with J gene TRBJ2-3; no firm D call. This CDR3 comprises 13 residues. Germline V gene lookup returns CDR1 WSHSY and CDR2 SAAADI. The germline V and J ends were trimmed by 6 bases and 0 bases, with 7 bases remaining between them. The DNA for the CDR3 is TGCGCCAGCAGGTACCCTAGCACAGATACGCAGTATTTT. This translates into CASRYPSTDTQYF.

The J gene is TRBJ2-7, the V gene TRBV5-4; 12 bases align to TRBD2. The germline gives CDR1 SGHNT, CDR2 YYREEE (reference sequence). The trim removed 4 bases at V and 5 bases at J, leaving 7 bases unmatched. The CDR3 sequence is 15 residues long. CDR3 region: CASSRGTSGGNEQYF. The CDR3 DNA follows: TGTGCCAGCAGCCGGGGAACTAGCGGGGGGAACGAGCAGTACTTC.

V is TRBV20-1 and J is TRBJ1-1; 7 bases fit TRBD1. Per the germline V gene, CDR1 is DFQATT and CDR2 is SNEGSKA (reference sequence). This CDR3 contains 12 residues. Trimming at V came to 3 bases and at J to 11 bases, leaving 9 bases not matched to a gene. CDR3 coding DNA: TGCAGTGCTAGCCGACAGGGACGGGAGGCTTTCTTT. Protein product: CSASRQGREAFF.

This clonotype was counted ten times or more. The CDR3 sequence: CASSLRGGVTGELFF. Written as DNA, the CDR3 is TGCGCCAGCAGCTTGAGAGGGGGCGTCACCGGGGAGCTGTTTTTT. The chain recombines TRBV5-1 with TRBJ2-2; TRBD1 agrees at 7 bases. Trimming took 1 base from V and 4 from J; bases not matched to a gene: 4. The length of the CDR3 is 15 residues. The germline gives CDR1 SGHRS, CDR2 YFSETQ.

Ten or more counts support this clonotype. This chain joins TRBV5-1 and TRBJ2-5, with 12 bases aligning to TRBD2. CDR1 and CDR2 (germline): SGHRS, YFSETQ. Losses at the gene ends were 1 base for V and 2 bases for J; bases not matched to a gene: 0. This CDR3 is built from 15 residues. The chain's CDR3 is CASSLTSGGQETQYF. The CDR3 bases are TGCGCCAGCAGCTTGACTAGCGGGGGGCAAGAGACCCAGTACTTC.

V usage is TRBV7-9 and J usage is TRBJ1-1; no firm D call. V lost 5 bases to trimming and J lost 3 bases, with 10 bases between them. This CDR3 spans 13 amino acids. In germline, CDR1 is SEHNR, CDR2 FQNEAQ (reference sequence). CDR3 sequence (DNA): TGTGCCAGCAGCGCGTGGGAGGACACTGAAGCTTTCTTT. This translates into CASSAWEDTEAFF.

As regards this clonotype: A much larger clone lies a single base off, so this may be a read error. The chain carries TRBV5-1 and TRBJ2-1, with 8 bases aligning to TRBD1. Germline-derived CDR1 and CDR2 are SGHRS and YFSETQ. The CDR3 has 14 amino acids. Here the CDR3 reads CGSSFPTGEDEQFF. The CDR3 DNA is TGCGGCAGCAGCTTCCCGACAGGGGAGGATGAGCAGTTCTTC.

This clonotype was counted between two and nine times. The J gene is TRBJ1-2, the V gene TRBV7-2; a possible D gene is TRBD1 (6 bases). CDR1 is SGHTA, CDR2 FQGNSA, per germline. The CDR3 length is 15 residues. Trimming removed 2 bases from V and 4 bases from J, with 14 bases in between. The CDR3 here is CASSLLAGVSYGYTF. In DNA form, the CDR3 reads TGTGCCAGCAGCTTATTGGCAGGGGTTAGCTATGGCTACACCTTC.

DNA for the CDR3: TGCGCCAGCAGTGAGCCGACAGACCCAGATGAAAAACTGTTTTTT. It yields the protein CASSEPTDPDEKLFF. This chain uses TRBV10-2 with TRBJ1-4; possible D gene TRBD1, 5 bases. V was cut by 2 bases and J by 6 bases, with 13 bases left in between. There are 15 residues in the CDR3. Per the germline V gene, CDR1 is WSHSY and CDR2 is SAAADI.

J is TRBJ1-6 and V is TRBV7-2, with TRBD1 matching 8 bases. CDR3 size: 15 residues. V was clipped by 2 bases and J by 11 bases; unmatched bases: 8. The germline CDR1 and CDR2 sequences are SGHTA and FQGNSA. The CDR3, as DNA: TGTGCCAGCAGCTTACCCCGACAGGGGCATCCACCCCTCCACTTT. It translates to CASSLPRQGHPPLHF.

The chain joins TRBV15 to TRBJ2-5; tentative D call: TRBD1 (5 bases). Germline assignment: CDR1 LNHNV and CDR2 YYDKDF (reference sequence). V lost 1 base, J lost 5 bases, and 11 bases lay in between. The CDR3 has 14 residues. CDR3: CATSRAGAMETQYF. The CDR3 DNA reads TGTGCCACCAGCAGAGCTGGGGCAATGGAGACCCAGTACTTC.

The CDR3 DNA reads TGTGCCAGCAGCCGACAGGGCTCGGATGGCTACACCTTC. Encoded protein: CASSRQGSDGYTF. The V and J genes are TRBV7-9 and TRBJ1-2; the match to TRBD1 covers 7 bases. Germline V gene data show CDR1 as SEHNR and CDR2 as FQNEAQ (reference sequence). CDR3 size: 13 residues. V shed 5 bases, J shed 6 bases, and the junction held 6 bases outside the gene matches.

This clonotype was seen many times. The rearrangement links TRBV7-9 to TRBJ2-5; TRBD1 matches 9 bases. The V gene end was trimmed by 0 bases and the J gene end by 2 bases; junction bases not matched to a gene: 1. Germline V gene lookup returns CDR1 SEHNR and CDR2 FQNEAQ (reference sequence). This CDR3 has 15 residues. CDR3 amino acids: CASSLAGTGQETQYF. CDR3 DNA sequence: TGTGCCAGCAGCTTAGCCGGGACAGGGCAAGAGACCCAGTACTTC.

This rearrangement joins TRBV19 to TRBJ2-1; 9 bases agree with TRBD1. The trim removed 6 bases at V and 0 bases at J, leaving 6 bases unmatched. The germline gives CDR1 LNHDA, CDR2 SQIVND (reference sequence). The CDR3 covers 16 residues. The chain's CDR3 is CASSQGQGSSYNEQFF. As DNA, the CDR3 is TGTGCCAGTAGCCAGGGACAGGGAAGCTCCTACAATGAGCAGTTCTTC. Looking up the rest from reference TRBV19 and TRBJ2-1 gives the full variable domain: DGGITQSPKYLFRKEGQNVTLSCEQNLNHDAMYWYRQDPGQGLRLIYYSQIVNDFQKGDIAEGYSVSREKKESFPLTVTSAQKNPTAFYLCASSQGQGSSYNEQFFGPGTRLTVL.